This T cell receptor beta chain stems from a study of blood T cell repertoires in COVID-19. Study information: Collection of acute and convalescent COVID-19 samples took place in the United States, Italy and Spain. T cells, B-cell-depleted T cells, or PBMCs supplied cDNA or gDNA.

Authors' analysis steps: Quantification of nucleated cells was approximated via reference gene primer amplification. The protocol was immunoSEQ multiplex PCR, while the TCRdb copy is restricted to in-frame clones and leaves out a portion. V and J calls and clone size are those listed in that table; D and trimming were worked out from the DNA. Counted here are 200,000 to 250,000 clones, about 88% occurring once; the ten biggest clones make up 1.5% to 2%. Participants, 18 to 89 years old, spanned 25 or so US areas. V gave up 4 bases and J gave up 4 bases, with 19 bases separating them. The CDR3 contains 17 residues. Germline lookup yields CDR1 MGHRA and CDR2 YSYEKL.

The rearrangement uses TRBV4-1 and TRBJ1-4; D gene unclear. The sequence was obtained from a woman aged 45-65 years who had recovered from COVID-19. The sequenced sample consisted of PBMCs or T cells enriched from blood (not recorded which). The CDR3 nucleotides read TGCGCCAGCAGCCGTAGGGATCAGCGGCTTGTTAATGAAAAACTGTTTTTT. Residues: CASSRRDQRLVNEKLFF.